The 29 T cell receptor beta chains in this list originate from one sample, sequenced in a study of T-cell memory formation after mild COVID-19. TCRdb reanalysed the 5' RACE reads using MiXCR and keeps one entry per CDR3 protein. Here the sample spans more than 400,000 distinct CDR3 sequences, roughly 18% being singletons. The sample consisted of PBMCs or a T cell subset sorted from them (not recorded which). Receptors originate from an adult woman who had mild COVID-19 (a few samples of this study predate the infection). Cell type and time point are not known.

CDR3 protein: CATSERWEGEQPQHF. The CDR3 region has the DNA TGTGCCACCAGTGAAAGGTGGGAGGGAGAGCAGCCCCAGCATTTT. The chain uses TRBV24-1 and TRBJ1-5; D unresolved. V lost 4 bases to trimming and J lost 7 bases, with 16 bases between them. CDR1 KGHDR and CDR2 SFDVKD come from the germline V gene. CDR3 length equals 15 residues.

The chain is built from TRBV7-2 and TRBJ2-1; TRBD2 matches at 11 bases. The CDR3 is made up of 15 amino acids. With V trimmed by 3 bases and J by 6 bases, 4 bases remained unmatched. CDR1 and CDR2 (germline): SGHTA, FQGNSA. The CDR3 bases are TGTGCCAGCAGCTTGTTCCTAGCGGGAGGCAATGAGCAGTTCTTC. Residues: CASSLFLAGGNEQFF.

Points on this clonotype: This may be a read error: a much more frequent sequence differs by one nucleotide. This rearrangement joins TRBV28 to TRBJ2-7, with 12 nucleotides matching TRBD2. CDR1 is MDHEN and CDR2 is SYDVKM in the germline V gene. CDR3 length: 15 amino acids. CDR3 nucleotides: TGTGCCTGCAGTTTAGGCGGGACTAGCGGGTTCGAGCAGTACTTC. Translation: CACSLGGTSGFEQYF.

This clonotype was detected only a few times. This chain connects TRBV5-1 to TRBJ2-2, with D tentatively TRBD2 (6 bases). This CDR3 has 16 amino acids. The V end lost 0 bases, the J end lost 5 bases, and 14 bases lay between the germline ends. Germline V gives CDR1 SGHRS, CDR2 YFSETQ. The CDR3 DNA is TGCGCCAGCAGCTTGGACGGGACTCGAGGGACCGGGGAGCTGTTTTTT. Protein product: CASSLDGTRGTGELFF.

V and J are TRBV6-2 or TRBV6-3 and TRBJ2-6; D perhaps matches TRBD2 (5 bases). CDR3 length equals 13 residues. With 6 bases removed from V and 4 bases from J, the gap between germline ends came to 7 bases. CDR1 MNHEY and CDR2 SVGEGT come from the germline V gene. For the CDR3, the DNA is TGTGCCAGCAGACCGGGGGGGGCCAACGTCCTGACTTTC. It encodes CASRPGGANVLTF.

This chain uses TRBV18 with TRBJ1-1; 9 bases line up with TRBD1. The CDR3 runs to 15 residues. CDR1 and CDR2 from the germline V gene are KGHSH and LQKENI. V trimming: 1 base; J trimming: 8 bases; junction bases outside the gene matches: 8. The CDR3 DNA sequence: TGTGCCAGCTCACCACGTTTAGGACAGGGGTGGGAAGCTTTCTTT. It encodes CASSPRLGQGWEAFF.

This chain connects TRBV7-9 to TRBJ1-2; the D is unclear. This CDR3 is built from 13 residues. The germline V gene has CDR1 SEHNR and CDR2 FQNEAQ (reference sequence). V lost 0 bases and J lost 5, with 7 bases in between. CDR3 sequence: CASSLAAGYGYTF. The CDR3 DNA reads TGTGCCAGCAGCTTAGCGGCGGGGTATGGCTACACCTTC.

This clonotype was observed many times. This chain connects TRBV4-2 to TRBJ1-4; a weak D match, TRBD1 (6 bases). Per the germline V gene, CDR1 is LGHNA and CDR2 is YNFKEQ. Between the trimmed V and J ends, which lost 2 bases and 5 bases, there was a span of 15 bases. The CDR3 length is 16 residues. The CDR3 bases are TGTGCCAGCAGCCAAACGGGGGGCGCAGGAAATGAAAAACTGTTTTTT. Protein sequence: CASSQTGGAGNEKLFF.

Only one count was recorded for this clonotype. The chain links TRBV12-3 or TRBV12-4 to TRBJ2-2; the D gene is possibly TRBD2 (6 bases). The germline V and J ends were trimmed by 7 bases and 5 bases, with 20 bases remaining between them. CDR3 length: 16 amino acids. The CDR3 DNA reads as TGTGCCAGCACCCCTGGCTCCGGGAGAGGGACCGGGGAGCTGTTTTTT. Its translation is CASTPGSGRGTGELFF.

The chain combines TRBV5-4 with TRBJ2-5, with no clear D. The germline gives CDR1 SGHNT, CDR2 YYREEE (reference sequence). This CDR3 comprises 11 residues. Trimming pared 2 bases from V and 10 bases from J, leaving 9 bases between. As DNA, the CDR3 is TGTGCCAGCAGCTTCTCGAGGATCCAGTACTTC. Residues: CASSFSRIQYF.

This clonotype has only a few counts. This chain joins TRBV4-3 and TRBJ2-5; 9 bases match TRBD1. The CDR3 has 16 residues. Germline V gene sequence: CDR1 LGHNA, CDR2 YSLEER. The J segment lost 5 bases and the V segment lost 2 bases, leaving 9 bases of the junction unmatched. The CDR3: CASSQLPGQGTETQYF. The CDR3 nucleotides are TGCGCCAGCAGCCAACTACCGGGACAGGGTACGGAGACCCAGTACTTC.

The table lists this clonotype with a few counts. The chain has TRBV5-5 and TRBJ2-1; no reliable D call. This CDR3 spans 13 amino acids. V gave up 5 bases and J gave up 2 bases, with 8 bases separating them. Per germline, CDR1 SGHKS and CDR2 YYEKEE (reference sequence). This CDR3 is CASSLEPYNEQFF. CDR3 in DNA: TGTGCCAGCAGTCTAGAGCCCTACAATGAGCAGTTCTTC.

This clonotype appeared a few times. The V and J genes are TRBV7-9 and TRBJ1-2; 7 positions match TRBD1. The CDR3 is made up of 15 amino acids. The J segment lost 2 bases and the V segment lost 5 bases, leaving 8 bases of the junction unmatched. From germline, CDR1 is SEHNR and CDR2 FQNEAQ (reference sequence). The DNA for the CDR3 is TGTGCCAGCAGCCCGGGGGGGACAGCCAACTATGGCTACACCTTC. It is translated as CASSPGGTANYGYTF.

The V and J genes are TRBV5-1 and TRBJ2-1; the match to TRBD2 covers 16 bases. CDR3 length: 18 amino acids. V was clipped by 4 bases and J by 3 bases; unmatched bases: 7. Per germline, CDR1 SGHRS and CDR2 YFSETQ. The CDR3 bases are TGCGCCAGCAGCCCGGGACTAGCGGGGGGGCCTTTCTACAATGAGCAGTTCTTC. It specifies CASSPGLAGGPFYNEQFF.

J is TRBJ2-3 and V is TRBV12-3 or TRBV12-4; 7 nucleotides line up with TRBD2. The CDR3 is 14 amino acids. V trimming: 3 bases; J trimming: 4 bases; junction bases outside the gene matches: 4. The CDR3 sequence is CASSFGGRADTQYF. The CDR3 DNA reads as TGTGCCAGCAGTTTTGGCGGGAGAGCAGATACGCAGTATTTT.

The V gene is TRBV12-2, the J gene TRBJ2-5; TRBD2, the table's D call, was not compared with the DNA. TRBV12-2 is noted as a pseudogene. The CDR3 spans 19 residues. The CDR3 protein is CASRFPPGLAPPKEETQYF. As DNA, the CDR3 is TGTGCAAGTCGCTTCCCCCCGGGACTAGCGCCTCCCAAGGAAGAGACCCAGTACTTC.

This clonotype was detected a few times. The V call is TRBV6-5, the J call TRBJ1-2; D gene unclear. CDR3 length equals 13 residues. CDR1 and CDR2 from the germline V gene are MNHEY and SVGAGI. Trimming left V 4 bases short and J 8 bases short, with 14 bases between. CDR3 sequence reads: CASSFDRRVGYTF. The CDR3 nucleotides are TGTGCCAGCAGTTTTGATAGACGGGTCGGCTACACCTTC.

This chain joins TRBV5-5 and TRBJ2-1, with TRBD1 identical over 9 bases. With V trimmed by 4 bases and J by 1 base, 21 bases remained unmatched. Per germline, CDR1 SGHKS and CDR2 YYEKEE (reference sequence). CDR3 length equals 21 residues. The CDR3 DNA reads as TGTGCCAGCAGCATTCACAGGGGGCGCGGTAGGAACGGGGAGTCCTACAATGAGCAGTTCTTC. This encodes CASSIHRGRGRNGESYNEQFF.

The genes are TRBV20-1 and TRBJ2-7; 9 bases are shared with TRBD2. V lost 5 bases, J lost 5 bases, and 10 bases stayed unmatched. There are 14 residues in the CDR3. CDR1 is DFQATT and CDR2 is SNEGSKA in the germline V gene (reference sequence). The CDR3 DNA is TGCAGTGCTCCCGTTAGCGGGAGTTTCCACGAGCAGTACTTC. This translates into CSAPVSGSFHEQYF.

This clonotype occurred many times. The chain recombines TRBV7-9 with TRBJ2-7, with D perhaps matching TRBD1 (5 bases). The length of the CDR3 is 13 residues. CDR1 and CDR2 from the germline V gene are SEHNR and FQNEAQ (reference sequence). V shed 5 bases and J shed 2 bases, with 10 bases lying between them. Written as DNA, the CDR3 is TGTGCCAGCAGCCCTAGACAGACCTACGAGCAGTACTTC. Amino acid sequence: CASSPRQTYEQYF.

The rearrangement links TRBV7-3 to TRBJ2-6, with 7 bases fitting TRBD1. CDR3 length equals 15 residues. In germline, CDR1 is SGHTA, CDR2 FQGTGA. Germline trimming cut 9 bases from V and 0 bases from J; bases unmatched to any gene: 5. This chain's CDR3 is CASGTATSGANVLTF. The CDR3 coding sequence is TGTGCCAGTGGGACAGCAACCTCTGGGGCCAACGTCCTGACTTTC.

V and J are TRBV4-1 and TRBJ1-2, with 7 bases fitting TRBD1. CDR1 is MGHRA, CDR2 YSYEKL, per germline. This CDR3 has 17 residues. The V and J ends lost 0 bases and 4 bases, in that order; junction bases with no gene match: 11. The CDR3 DNA follows: TGCGCCAGCAGCCAAGATTGGCGGTCAGGGGGAGGCTATGGCTACACCTTC. Translated: CASSQDWRSGGGYGYTF.

A few counts support this clonotype. The chain recombines TRBV7-9 with TRBJ2-3; 7 bases are a match to TRBD1. Germline assignment: CDR1 SEHNR and CDR2 FQNEAQ (reference sequence). This CDR3 has 15 amino acids. V trimming: 6 bases; J trimming: 4 bases; junction bases outside the gene matches: 10. The CDR3 DNA is TGTGCCAGCAGTATTCCGGACAGGTTTCCAGATACGCAGTATTTT. It specifies CASSIPDRFPDTQYF.

This clonotype appeared a few times. The chain links TRBV4-2 to TRBJ2-7, with TRBD1 as a possible D gene (6 bases). Trimming left V 1 base short and J 2 bases short, with 12 bases between. Germline V CDR1 and CDR2: LGHNA, YNFKEQ. The CDR3 spans 15 residues. For the CDR3, the DNA is TGTGCCAGCAGCCAAGGTGTACAGGGAACCTACGAGCAGTACTTC. It is translated as CASSQGVQGTYEQYF.

The V call is TRBV5-6, the J call TRBJ2-3; 7 nucleotides match TRBD2. The CDR3 is 14 amino acids. Per germline, CDR1 SGHDT and CDR2 YYEEEE. V shed 0 bases and J 13 bases; nucleotides not matched to a gene: 11. CDR3 in DNA: TGTGCCAGCAGCTTGGGTCGGGAGGTCTTCCTGAAGTATTTT. Translated: CASSLGREVFLKYF.

Here the CDR3 reads CASSTAGRARDTQYF. CDR3 sequence (DNA): TGTGCCAGCAGCACCGCGGGGAGGGCCCGCGATACGCAGTATTTT. The chain has TRBV27 and TRBJ2-3, with 7 positions matching TRBD2. Germline V gives CDR1 MNHEY, CDR2 SMNVEV (reference sequence). Trimming removed 6 bases from V and 6 bases from J; junction bases left unmatched: 12. The CDR3 loop spans 15 amino acids.

This clonotype has a handful of counts. The chain carries TRBV14 and TRBJ2-5, with a tentative D call TRBD2 (6 bases). The V end was cut by 2 bases, the J end by 2 bases, with 18 bases between. The CDR3 has 17 residues. Germline CDR1 reads SGHDN; CDR2 reads FVKESK. The CDR3 loop reads CASSQRPGLSQQETQYF. The CDR3 DNA reads TGTGCCAGCAGCCAAAGACCGGGACTTAGTCAGCAAGAGACCCAGTACTTC.

The rearrangement joins TRBV7-8 to TRBJ2-1; 9 bases fit TRBD1. Looked up from germline, CDR1 is SGHVS and CDR2 is FQNEAQ. This CDR3 is built from 15 residues. Germline trimming cut 5 bases from V and 5 bases from J; bases unmatched to any gene: 7. The CDR3 coding sequence is TGTGCCAGCAGCCTACAGGGGGCGCTGAACAATGAGCAGTTCTTC. Translated: CASSLQGALNNEQFF.

V usage is TRBV7-2 and J usage is TRBJ2-7, with a tentative D call TRBD2 (5 bases). V was cut by 5 bases and J by 0 bases, with 14 bases left in between. From germline, CDR1 is SGHTA and CDR2 FQGNSA. The CDR3 is made up of 15 amino acids. As DNA, the CDR3 is TGTGCCAGCAGCCCCGGACGGAGGAGCTCCTACGAGCAGTACTTC. Translation: CASSPGRRSSYEQYF.